The rows below give T cell receptor beta chains drawn from one sample of a study of T cell responses to AZD1222 COVID-19 vaccine. Clones were sequenced by immunoSEQ multiplex PCR, and TCRdb holds only the in-frame ones, with some missing. The sample has 110,000 or so clones, roughly nine tenths seen once. Specimen: peripheral blood, collected on day 0 of AZD1222 vaccination. All receptors come from an adult in good health. Each CDR3 is given with its conserved first and last residue. Each record gives: V gene, clone size, D gene, J gene, CDR3 protein, CDR3 DNA. A D gene is named only where the DNA matches it firmly. Where a row states a size, it is once, few, many or the class of an expanded clone; other rows omit it.

>TRBV6-2/TRBV6-3|-|TRBD2|TRBJ2-3
CASSSGTSGGRTDTQYF
TGTGCCAGCAGCTCCGGGACTAGCGGGGGAAGGACAGATACGCAGTATTTT
>TRBV10-3|once|-|TRBJ1-1
CAISEEGSEAFF
TGTGCCATCAGTGAGGAGGGGTCTGAAGCTTTCTTT
>TRBV11-1|-|-|TRBJ2-5
CASSLEATEKETQYF
TGTGCCAGCAGCTTAGAGGCGACAGAAAAAGAGACCCAGTACTTC
>TRBV19|-|TRBD1|TRBJ1-2
CASRYPGQLRGYTF
TGTGCCAGTCGATATCCGGGACAGCTTAGGGGCTACACCTTC
>TRBV24-1|-|-|TRBJ2-3
CATSDHGRASADTQYF
TGTGCCACCAGTGACCATGGACGGGCGAGCGCAGATACGCAGTATTTT
>TRBV6-2/TRBV6-3|-|-|TRBJ1-5
CASSYRLQGGQPQHF
TGTGCCAGCAGTTATCGGCTCCAGGGCGGTCAGCCCCAGCATTTT
>TRBV12-5|-|-|TRBJ2-1
CASGLDTGNEQFF
TGTGCTAGTGGTTTGGATACAGGGAATGAGCAGTTCTTC
>TRBV18|-|-|TRBJ2-7
CASSQDGYEQYF
TGTGCCAGCTCACAAGACGGCTACGAGCAGTACTTC
>TRBV28|-|-|TRBJ1-6
CASTWGRNSPLHF
TGTGCCAGCACCTGGGGACGGAATTCACCCCTCCACTTT
>TRBV28|-|-|TRBJ1-2
CASSPTQGGKGYTF
TGTGCCAGCAGTCCAACCCAAGGGGGTAAAGGCTACACCTTC
>TRBV4-3|-|-|TRBJ1-3
CASSQVMTVTGNTIYF
TGCGCCAGCAGCCAAGTTATGACGGTAACTGGAAACACCATATATTTT
>TRBV9|once|-|TRBJ2-3
CASSAGSGRATDTQYF
TGTGCCAGCAGCGCAGGGTCCGGCCGGGCGACAGATACGCAGTATTTT
>TRBV11-2|-|-|TRBJ2-7
CASSLDRRLVAFEQYF
TGTGCCAGCAGCTTAGATCGGAGACTAGTGGCCTTCGAGCAGTACTTC
>TRBV27|once|-|TRBJ1-6
CASSPTSYNSPLHF
TGTGCCAGCAGCCCCACCTCTTATAATTCACCCCTCCACTTT
>TRBV6-1|-|TRBD1|TRBJ2-7
CASSRTGNVNEQYF
TGTGCCAGCAGTCGGACAGGGAACGTCAACGAGCAGTACTTC
>TRBV5-1|-|-|TRBJ2-5
CASSLEFGEETQYF
TGCGCCAGCAGCTTGGAATTCGGGGAAGAGACCCAGTACTTC
>TRBV3-1/TRBV3-2|-|TRBD1|TRBJ1-1
CASSRGQGIAEAFF
TGTGCCAGCAGCCGAGGACAGGGGATCGCTGAAGCTTTCTTT
>TRBV9|-|-|TRBJ2-3
CASSVVGAPSTDTQYF
TGTGCCAGCAGCGTAGTCGGGGCCCCTAGCACAGATACGCAGTATTTT
>TRBV7-9|-|-|TRBJ1-4
CASSLPGRTNEKLFF
TGTGCCAGCAGCTTACCGGGACGGACTAATGAAAAACTGTTTTTT
>TRBV9|-|-|TRBJ1-3
CASSPKTPSGGNTIYF
TGTGCCAGCAGCCCTAAGACTCCCAGTGGCGGAAACACCATATATTTT
>TRBV13|-|TRBD2|TRBJ2-3
CASSLRLAGVSDTQYF
TGTGCCAGCAGCTTAAGGCTAGCGGGAGTCTCAGATACGCAGTATTTT
>TRBV7-2|-|TRBD1|TRBJ1-2
CASSFGQAYYGYTF
TGTGCCAGCAGCTTCGGACAGGCGTACTATGGCTACACCTTC
>TRBV7-9|few|-|TRBJ1-2
CASSSYSGSGYTF
TGTGCCAGCAGCTCATACAGCGGGTCCGGCTACACCTTC
>TRBV19|-|-|TRBJ2-1
CATSGGTSYNEQFF
TGTGCCACGAGCGGCGGTACCTCCTACAATGAGCAGTTCTTC
>TRBV3-1/TRBV3-2|-|-|TRBJ1-2
CASSHRGGYTF
TGTGCCAGCAGCCACCGCGGTGGCTACACCTTC
>TRBV3-1/TRBV3-2|few|TRBD1|TRBJ2-7
CASKELPGTGVYEQYF
TGTGCCAGCAAGGAACTGCCCGGGACAGGGGTGTACGAGCAGTACTTC
>TRBV6-1|-|-|TRBJ1-3
CASSDRPEGGVGNTIYF
TGTGCCAGCAGTGATAGGCCGGAGGGAGGGGTTGGAAACACCATATATTTT
>TRBV29-1|-|-|TRBJ1-2
CSVLYPADYGYTF
TGCAGCGTTCTTTATCCCGCGGACTATGGCTACACCTTC
>TRBV25-1|-|TRBD1|TRBJ1-2
CASSEPGTATNYGYTF
TGTGCCAGCAGTGAACCAGGGACAGCGACTAACTATGGCTACACCTTC
>TRBV4-3|-|-|TRBJ2-7
CASSQEWRQGGEQYF
TGCGCCAGCAGCCAAGAGTGGCGGCAGGGAGGCGAGCAGTACTTC
>TRBV5-1|-|-|TRBJ2-2
CASSLDMRNTGELFF
TGCGCCAGCAGCTTGGATATGAGGAACACCGGGGAGCTGTTTTTT
>TRBV20-1|-|TRBD1|TRBJ1-2
CSAGGTADYTF
TGCAGTGCTGGGGGGACAGCCGACTACACCTTC
>TRBV27|-|-|TRBJ2-7
CASSSGRPYEQYF
TGTGCCAGCAGTTCGGGACGGCCTTACGAGCAGTACTTC
>TRBV20-1|once|-|TRBJ1-1
CSASGRPFF
TGCAGTGCTAGCGGACGGCCTTTCTTT
>TRBV14|-|TRBD2|TRBJ2-2
CASSHLAGGNTGELFF
TGTGCCAGCAGCCATCTAGCGGGAGGGAACACCGGGGAGCTGTTTTTT
>TRBV18|-|TRBD2|TRBJ2-7
CASSLLAGGGYEQYF
TGTGCCAGCTCGCTACTAGCGGGGGGCGGCTACGAGCAGTACTTC
>TRBV27|-|-|TRBJ1-1
CASSPRGRYEAFF
TGTGCCAGCAGTCCGCGAGGACGTTATGAAGCTTTCTTT
>TRBV5-6|-|-|TRBJ1-4
CASSLKDSPNEKLFF
TGTGCCAGCAGCTTAAAGGACAGCCCGAATGAAAAACTGTTTTTT
>TRBV19|-|TRBD2|TRBJ2-1
CASSGPLAGEQFF
TGTGCCAGTAGTGGACCTCTAGCGGGGGAGCAGTTCTTC
>TRBV3-1/TRBV3-2|-|TRBD1|TRBJ2-5
CASSRGTGTETQYF
TGTGCCAGCAGCAGAGGGACAGGGACGGAGACCCAGTACTTC
>TRBV5-1|once|-|TRBJ2-7
CASSSPGDSYEQYF
TGCGCCAGCAGCTCGCCTGGGGACTCCTACGAGCAGTACTTC
>TRBV30|-|-|TRBJ1-2
CAWSRARMPNYGYTF
TGTGCCTGGAGCCGGGCCAGGATGCCAAACTATGGCTACACCTTC
>TRBV11-2|few|-|TRBJ2-2
CASSLGVKRVPNTGELFF
TGTGCCAGCAGCTTAGGGGTCAAACGGGTCCCAAACACCGGGGAGCTGTTTTTT
>TRBV28|-|TRBD1|TRBJ1-2
CASSVTGEDGYTF
TGTGCCAGCAGCGTTACAGGGGAGGATGGCTACACCTTC
>TRBV29-1|-|-|TRBJ2-3
CSVQALATDTQYF
TGCAGCGTCCAAGCCCTAGCGACAGATACGCAGTATTTT
>TRBV11-1|-|-|TRBJ2-7
CASSLAPRGEQYF
TGTGCCAGCAGCTTAGCCCCTAGAGGCGAGCAGTACTTC
>TRBV9|-|TRBD1|TRBJ1-6
CASSPLVGDRGFDSPLHF
TGTGCCAGCAGCCCCCTCGTAGGGGACAGGGGTTTCGATTCACCCCTCCACTTT
>TRBV19|-|-|TRBJ2-1
CASGTGRSSYNEQFF
TGTGCCAGCGGTACAGGGCGTAGCTCCTACAATGAGCAGTTCTTC
>TRBV11-2|-|TRBD2|TRBJ2-5
CASSLEGLARLETQYF
TGTGCCAGCAGCTTAGAGGGACTAGCGAGGTTGGAGACCCAGTACTTC
>TRBV10-3|many|TRBD2|TRBJ2-3
CAISESNLAGGHTDTQYF
TGTGCCATCAGTGAGTCCAACTTAGCGGGAGGACACACAGATACGCAGTATTTT
>TRBV15|-|-|TRBJ1-3
CATSREANTIYF
TGTGCCACCAGCAGGGAGGCAAACACCATATATTTT
>TRBV28|-|TRBD2|TRBJ2-7
CASSPGLAGVYEQYF
TGTGCCAGCAGCCCGGGACTAGCGGGGGTCTACGAGCAGTACTTC
>TRBV7-2|-|TRBD2|TRBJ2-7
CASSVGLGRGSPYEQYF
TGTGCCAGCAGCGTAGGACTGGGGAGGGGAAGTCCCTACGAGCAGTACTTC